Below, 25 T cell receptor beta chains from the same sample are listed, as sequenced in a study of T cell responses to AZD1222 COVID-19 vaccine. The table came from immunoSEQ multiplex PCR; TCRdb's copy has only in-frame clones and leaves some out. The sample has about 150,000 clones; over 65% are singletons. The source material was peripheral blood, sampled on day 0 of AZD1222 vaccination. These receptors all stem from an adult in good health.

V usage is TRBV7-2 and J usage is TRBJ1-4; D is possibly TRBD1 (5 bases). V was cut by 2 bases and J by 8 bases, with 12 bases left in between. The CDR3 contains 14 residues. Germline V gene sequence: CDR1 SGHTA, CDR2 FQGNSA. The CDR3 bases are TGTGCCAGCAGCTTAAGGGGTTCTGGAGAAAAACTGTTTTTT. Its protein product is CASSLRGSGEKLFF.

The J gene is TRBJ1-4, the V gene TRBV19, with D hard to call. CDR1 is LNHDA, CDR2 SQIVND, per germline (reference sequence). The CDR3 sequence is 13 residues long. Trimming removed 7 bases from V and 5 bases from J, with 11 bases in between. CDR3 loop: CASKFVGNEKLFF. The DNA for the CDR3 is TGTGCCAGTAAGTTCGTGGGAAATGAAAAACTGTTTTTT. Full variable domain (rest looked up from reference TRBV19 and TRBJ1-4): DGGITQSPKYLFRKEGQNVTLSCEQNLNHDAMYWYRQDPGQGLRLIYYSQIVNDFQKGDIAEGYSVSREKKESFPLTVTSAQKNPTAFYLCASKFVGNEKLFFGSGTQLSVL.

This sequence joins TRBV6-1 and TRBJ1-5; 7 bases align to TRBD1. This CDR3 region has 16 residues. With V trimmed by 2 bases and J by 9 bases, 13 bases remained unmatched. Germline values: CDR1 MNHNS, CDR2 SASEGT. CDR3 in amino acids: CASSERWDSSHGPQHF. The CDR3 nucleotides read TGTGCCAGCAGTGAAAGGTGGGACAGTAGTCATGGGCCCCAGCATTTT.

The chain combines TRBV24-1 with TRBJ1-1, with TRBD1 as a possible D gene (6 bases). Trimming shortened V by 3 bases and J by 0 bases, and 13 bases separated the two germline ends. The CDR3 is 16 amino acids. Germline CDR1 is KGHDR and CDR2 is SFDVKD. CDR3 amino acids: CATSDAWDTMNTEAFF. The CDR3 bases are TGTGCCACCAGTGATGCCTGGGACACGATGAACACTGAAGCTTTCTTT.

Notes on this clone: Additional DNA sequences in this sample encode the identical CDR3. The chain links TRBV4-1 to TRBJ2-1; D possibly corresponds to TRBD1 (5 bases). The CDR3 is made up of 15 amino acids. CDR1 is MGHRA and CDR2 is YSYEKL in the germline V gene. Trimming shortened V by 0 bases and J by 4 bases, and 10 bases separated the two germline ends. The CDR3 DNA sequence: TGCGCCAGCAGCCAAGATAGGGCAGGGTACAATGAGCAGTTCTTC. Protein product: CASSQDRAGYNEQFF.

This rearrangement joins TRBV5-1 to TRBJ1-1; possible D gene TRBD1, 5 bases. Between the trimmed V and J ends, which lost 5 bases and 5 bases, there was a span of 22 bases. The CDR3 loop spans 16 amino acids. Germline-derived CDR1 and CDR2 are SGHRS and YFSETQ. The CDR3 DNA is TGCGCCAGCAGAAGGACCCAGGTCGGGGGAGGGACTGAAGCTTTCTTT. As protein: CASRRTQVGGGTEAFF. The variable domain in full, completed from reference TRBV5-1 and TRBJ1-1, reads KAGVTQTPRYLIKTRGQQVTLSCSPISGHRSVSWYQQTPGQGLQFLFEYFSETQRNKGNFPGRFSGRQFSNSRSEMNVSTLELGDSALYLCASRRTQVGGGTEAFFGQGTRLTVV.

The CDR3 is CASSYGLASYEQYF. In DNA, the CDR3 is TGTGCCAGCAGCTACGGGCTGGCGTCCTACGAGCAGTACTTC. The chain combines TRBV7-2 with TRBJ2-7; D remains ambiguous. Germline V gives CDR1 SGHTA, CDR2 FQGNSA. V was shortened by 4 bases and J by 1 base, with 11 bases between the two germline ends. The CDR3 covers 14 residues.

This clone came up a few times. The chain is built from TRBV19 and TRBJ1-2, with D possibly TRBD1 on 5 matching bases. This CDR3 is built from 15 residues. The V gene lost 4 bases and the J gene lost 1 base, with 13 bases spanning the gap. Germline lookup yields CDR1 LNHDA and CDR2 SQIVND (reference sequence). Here the CDR3 reads CASSRGQGINYGYTF. The CDR3 DNA sequence: TGTGCCAGTAGTAGAGGGCAGGGAATTAACTATGGCTACACCTTC.

The chain uses TRBV7-9 and TRBJ1-1; D call uncertain. The CDR3 extends over 14 amino acids. Germline CDR1 reads SEHNR; CDR2 reads FQNEAQ (reference sequence). V lost 5 bases and J lost 3, with 13 bases in between. The CDR3 DNA sequence: TGTGCCAGCAGCACCCTAATTGGGCACACTGAAGCTTTCTTT. Protein sequence: CASSTLIGHTEAFF.

This chain uses TRBV12-3 or TRBV12-4 with TRBJ2-2; 8 nucleotides align to TRBD1. The CDR3 is made up of 13 amino acids. V lost 3 bases and J lost 6; bases outside the gene matches: 0. CDR3 residues: CASSLGQAGELFF. CDR3 DNA: TGTGCCAGCAGTTTGGGACAGGCCGGGGAGCTGTTTTTT.

CDR3 protein: CASSSGGFSYSGANVLTF. DNA for the CDR3: TGTGCCAGCAGCTCCGGGGGGTTTTCGTACTCTGGGGCCAACGTCCTGACTTTC. This rearrangement joins TRBV7-6 to TRBJ2-6; 7 nucleotides line up with TRBD2. The V and J ends lost 4 bases and 0 bases, in that order; junction bases with no gene match: 9. Germline V CDR1 and CDR2: SGHVS, FNYEAQ. This CDR3 is built from 18 residues.

The V and J genes are TRBV6-5 and TRBJ1-6; D might be TRBD1 (6 bases). The CDR3 runs 15 residues. The V end lost 7 bases, the J end lost 9 bases, and 19 bases lay between the germline ends. Germline assignment: CDR1 MNHEY and CDR2 SVGAGI. The CDR3 here is CASKLSGGGGSPLHF. For the CDR3, the DNA is TGTGCCAGCAAGTTATCCGGGGGCGGGGGTTCACCCCTCCACTTT.

This rearrangement joins TRBV7-9 to TRBJ1-2; possible D gene TRBD1, 5 bases. Germline CDR1 reads SEHNR; CDR2 reads FQNEAQ (reference sequence). The CDR3 is made up of 14 amino acids. V was cut by 0 bases and J by 4 bases, with 9 bases left in between. DNA for the CDR3: TGTGCCAGCAGCTTAGCTACCGGGGGCTATGGCTACACCTTC. This gives the protein CASSLATGGYGYTF.

The rearrangement joins TRBV5-4 to TRBJ2-3, with a weak D call TRBD2 (6 bases). Trimming took off 0 bases at V and 0 bases at J, with 11 bases between the two ends. Germline CDR1 and CDR2: SGHNT and YYREEE (reference sequence). This CDR3 has 16 residues. The CDR3 region is CASSLGVTSSTDTQYF. CDR3 bases: TGTGCCAGCAGCTTGGGAGTGACTAGTAGCACAGATACGCAGTATTTT. Looking up the rest from reference TRBV5-4 and TRBJ2-3 gives the full variable domain: ETGVTQSPTHLIKTRGQQVTLRCSSQSGHNTVSWYQQALGQGPQFIFQYYREEENGRGNFPPRFSGLQFPNYSSELNVNALELDDSALYLCASSLGVTSSTDTQYFGPGTRLTVL.

V usage is TRBV6-9 and J usage is TRBJ2-2; no clear D. This CDR3 is built from 15 residues. V lost 3 bases, J lost 5 bases, and 13 bases lay in between. Germline V gives CDR1 MNHGY, CDR2 SVAAGI. The chain's CDR3 is CASSYEGRGTGELFF. DNA of the CDR3: TGTGCCAGCAGTTACGAAGGTAGAGGAACCGGGGAGCTGTTTTTT.

The genes are TRBV9 and TRBJ2-2; D is undetermined. V shed 0 bases and J shed 2 bases, with 11 bases lying between them. The CDR3 contains 16 residues. Germline V gene lookup returns CDR1 SGDLS and CDR2 YYNGEE. The CDR3 DNA is TGTGCCAGCAGCGTAGGCCAGACCCCTAACACCGGGGAGCTGTTTTTT. This encodes CASSVGQTPNTGELFF.

A remark on this clone: The junction departs from the called germline gene at one end, perhaps through a read error. The genes are TRBV6-1 and TRBJ2-7; 9 positions match TRBD1. This CDR3 has 11 residues. Per the germline V gene, CDR1 is MNHNS and CDR2 is SASEGT. The CDR3 loop reads CASSEAGQGNF. CDR3 sequence (DNA): TGTGCCAGCAGTGAAGCGGGACAGGGAAACTTC.

The rearrangement uses TRBV12-3 or TRBV12-4 and TRBJ2-5; 9 nucleotides match TRBD2. The CDR3 length is 12 residues. The V gene end was trimmed by 7 bases and the J gene end by 9 bases; junction bases not matched to a gene: 6. This CDR3 reads CASMRGGGAQYF. The CDR3 region has the DNA TGTGCCAGCATGCGGGGGGGCGGGGCCCAGTACTTC.

This CDR3 reads CASSALAGAYNEQFF. CDR3 bases: TGTGCCAGCAGTGCACTAGCGGGGGCCTACAATGAGCAGTTCTTC. The chain carries TRBV28 and TRBJ2-1; 11 nucleotides align to TRBD2. There are 15 residues in the CDR3. Germline trimming cut 5 bases from V and 2 bases from J; bases unmatched to any gene: 2. Germline V gene data show CDR1 as MDHEN and CDR2 as SYDVKM. The entire variable domain, with the rest obtained from reference TRBV28 and TRBJ2-1, is as follows: DVKVTQSSRYLVKRTGEKVFLECVQDMDHENMFWYRQDPGLGLRLIYFSYDVKMKEKGDIPEGYSVSREKKERFSLILESASTNQTSMYLCASSALAGAYNEQFFGPGTRLTVL.

The V and J genes are TRBV5-4 and TRBJ2-7; 11 nucleotides line up with TRBD1. V gave up 5 bases and J gave up 5 bases; unmatched junction bases: 9. This CDR3 has 15 residues. The germline V gene encodes CDR1 SGHNT and CDR2 YYREEE (reference sequence). For the CDR3, the DNA is TGTGCCAGCAGTAGGACAGGGGGCGCATTAAACGAGCAGTACTTC. It encodes CASSRTGGALNEQYF. Full variable domain (remainder filled in from reference TRBV5-4 and TRBJ2-7): ETGVTQSPTHLIKTRGQQVTLRCSSQSGHNTVSWYQQALGQGPQFIFQYYREEENGRGNFPPRFSGLQFPNYSSELNVNALELDDSALYLCASSRTGGALNEQYFGPGTRLTVT.

The chain carries TRBV6-1 and TRBJ2-3, with 10 bases matching TRBD1. Germline V CDR1 and CDR2: MNHNS, SASEGT. The CDR3 is 19 residues long. V lost 0 bases and J lost 1; bases outside the gene matches: 10. CDR3 in DNA: TGTGCCAGCAGTGAAGCGCTTCTAGGGACAGGGGCTGGCACAGATACGCAGTATTTT. This codes for CASSEALLGTGAGTDTQYF.

V gene TRBV5-1 combines with J gene TRBJ1-5; maybe TRBD1 (6 bases). V lost 3 bases and J lost 2, with 18 bases in between. Germline V CDR1 and CDR2: SGHRS, YFSETQ. The CDR3 totals 17 residues. The CDR3: CASSSGTQGFGNQPQHF. For the CDR3, the DNA is TGCGCCAGCAGCTCGGGGACACAGGGTTTTGGCAATCAGCCCCAGCATTTT.

V and J are TRBV28 and TRBJ1-2; D gene uncertain. This CDR3 contains 14 residues. Trimming shortened V by 1 base and J by 4 bases, and 10 bases separated the two germline ends. The germline V gene has CDR1 MDHEN and CDR2 SYDVKM. The CDR3 DNA reads TGTGCCAGCAGTTTATCCGGACGGGTCTATGGCTACACCTTC. It yields the protein CASSLSGRVYGYTF.

This chain joins TRBV5-1 and TRBJ1-4; D might be TRBD1 (6 bases). Trimming stripped 0 bases from V and 4 bases from J, with 13 bases between. CDR1 and CDR2 (germline): SGHRS, YFSETQ. The length of the CDR3 is 16 residues. CDR3 nucleotide sequence: TGCGCCAGCAGCTTGGCCGGAGGACAGTATAATGAAAAACTGTTTTTT. Translation: CASSLAGGQYNEKLFF.

The chain recombines TRBV11-3 with TRBJ1-1; no firm D call. V shed 5 bases and J shed 2 bases, with 15 bases lying between them. CDR3 length: 15 amino acids. Looked up from germline, CDR1 is SGHNT and CDR2 is YENEEA. CDR3 amino acids: CASSHTSDFNTEAFF. In DNA, the CDR3 is TGTGCCAGCAGCCATACTAGCGACTTCAACACTGAAGCTTTCTTT.